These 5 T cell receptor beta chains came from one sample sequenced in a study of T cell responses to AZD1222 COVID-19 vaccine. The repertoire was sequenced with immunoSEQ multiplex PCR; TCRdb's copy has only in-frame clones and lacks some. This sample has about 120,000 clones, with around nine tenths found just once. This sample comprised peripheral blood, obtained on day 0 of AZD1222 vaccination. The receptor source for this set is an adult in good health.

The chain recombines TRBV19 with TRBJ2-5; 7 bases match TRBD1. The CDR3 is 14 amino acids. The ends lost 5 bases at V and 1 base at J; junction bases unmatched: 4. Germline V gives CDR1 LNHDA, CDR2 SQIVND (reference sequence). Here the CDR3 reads CASSPQGTQETQYF. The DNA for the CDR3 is TGTGCCAGTAGTCCACAGGGGACCCAAGAGACCCAGTACTTC.

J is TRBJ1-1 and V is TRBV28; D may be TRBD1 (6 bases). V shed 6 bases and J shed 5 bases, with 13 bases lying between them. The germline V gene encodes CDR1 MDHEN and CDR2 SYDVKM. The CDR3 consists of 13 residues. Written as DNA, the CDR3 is TGTGCCAGCAGCTTCAGGGGTTATACTGAAGCTTTCTTT. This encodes CASSFRGYTEAFF.

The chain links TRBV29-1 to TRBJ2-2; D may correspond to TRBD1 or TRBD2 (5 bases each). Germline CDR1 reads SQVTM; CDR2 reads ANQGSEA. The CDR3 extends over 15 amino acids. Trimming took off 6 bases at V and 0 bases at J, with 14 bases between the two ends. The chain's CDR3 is CSVGTSDSNTGELFF. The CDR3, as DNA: TGCAGCGTGGGGACCTCAGATTCGAACACCGGGGAGCTGTTTTTT.

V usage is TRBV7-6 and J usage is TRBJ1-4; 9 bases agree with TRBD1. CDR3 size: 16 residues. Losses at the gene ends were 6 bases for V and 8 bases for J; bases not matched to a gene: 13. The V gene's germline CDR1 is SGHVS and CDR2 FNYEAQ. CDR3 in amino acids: CASSTNPGQGREKLFF. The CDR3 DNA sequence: TGTGCCAGCAGTACGAACCCGGGACAGGGTCGGGAAAAACTGTTTTTT.

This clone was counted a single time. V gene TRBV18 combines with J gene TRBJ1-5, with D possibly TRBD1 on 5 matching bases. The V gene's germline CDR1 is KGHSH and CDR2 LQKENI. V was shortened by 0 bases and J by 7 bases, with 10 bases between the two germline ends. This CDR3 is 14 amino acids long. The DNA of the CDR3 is TGTGCCAGCTCACCACCCGGGGGTGGGCAGCCCCAGCATTTT. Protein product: CASSPPGGGQPQHF. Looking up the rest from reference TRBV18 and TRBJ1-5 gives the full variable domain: NAGVMQNPRHLVRRRGQEARLRCSPMKGHSHVYWYRQLPEEGLKFMVYLQKENIIDESGMPKERFSAEFPKEGPSILRIQQVVRGDSAAYFCASSPPGGGQPQHFGDGTRLSIL.